The clone carrying this T cell receptor beta chain was picked up many times. Its antigen is not identified. TCRdb reanalysed the RACE reads using MiXCR and keeps one entry per CDR3 protein. The repertoire has roughly 260,000 distinct CDR3 sequences, approximately 8.4% of them found once; the top ten carry 2% to 2.5%. The data derive from a study of human T cells and chemical hapten exposure. Time point here: pre-sensitization, week 0. Treatment indicated: therapeutic diphenylcyclopropenone sensitization with weekly scalp DPC. Per germline, CDR1 SQVTM and CDR2 ANQGSEA. CDR3 size: 15 residues. The V and J ends lost 6 bases and 1 base respectively, with 18 bases between them. Findings and caveats of the study: Expanded TCRs produced significantly more large CDR3 similarity clusters than controls did.

This TCR came from a middle-aged woman with alopecia areata. Some clones in this sample may be carry-over from other donors' samples. The chain carries TRBV29-1 and TRBJ2-5, with a tentative D call TRBD2 (6 bases). The sample consisted of whole blood, taken in connection with sensitization to the hapten diphenylcyclopropenone (DPC). The CDR3, as DNA: TGCAGCGTAGGAGGGCCTGACAGCATCCAAGAGACCCAGTACTTC. Amino acids: CSVGGPDSIQETQYF.